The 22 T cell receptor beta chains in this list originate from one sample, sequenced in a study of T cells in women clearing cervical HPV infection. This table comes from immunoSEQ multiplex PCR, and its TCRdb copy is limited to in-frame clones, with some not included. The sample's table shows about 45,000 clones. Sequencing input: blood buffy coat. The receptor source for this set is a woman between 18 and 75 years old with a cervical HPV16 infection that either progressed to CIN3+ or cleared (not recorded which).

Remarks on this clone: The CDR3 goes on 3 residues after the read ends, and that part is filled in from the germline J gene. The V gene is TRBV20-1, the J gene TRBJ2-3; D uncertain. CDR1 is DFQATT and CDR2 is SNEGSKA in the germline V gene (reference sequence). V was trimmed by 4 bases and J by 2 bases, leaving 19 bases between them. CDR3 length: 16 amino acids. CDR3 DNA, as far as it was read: TGCAGTGCTACAGACCCAAGAGCTACCGACACAGATACG. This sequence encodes CSATDPRATDTDT. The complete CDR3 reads CSATDPRATDTDTQYF.

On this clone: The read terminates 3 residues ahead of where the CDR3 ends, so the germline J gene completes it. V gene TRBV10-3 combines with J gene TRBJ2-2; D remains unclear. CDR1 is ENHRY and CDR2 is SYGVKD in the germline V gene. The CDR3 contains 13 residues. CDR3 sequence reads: CAIKNLTAAELFF. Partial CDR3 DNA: TGTGCCATCAAGAACCTCACCGCGGCAGAG.

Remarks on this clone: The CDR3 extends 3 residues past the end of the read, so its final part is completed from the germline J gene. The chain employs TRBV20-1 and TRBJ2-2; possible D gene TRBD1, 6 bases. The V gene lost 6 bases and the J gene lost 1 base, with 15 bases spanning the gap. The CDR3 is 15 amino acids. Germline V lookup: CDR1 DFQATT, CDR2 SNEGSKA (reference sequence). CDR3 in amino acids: CSAPERTENTGELFF. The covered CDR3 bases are TGCAGTGCCCCAGAGAGGACAGAGAACACCGGGGAG.

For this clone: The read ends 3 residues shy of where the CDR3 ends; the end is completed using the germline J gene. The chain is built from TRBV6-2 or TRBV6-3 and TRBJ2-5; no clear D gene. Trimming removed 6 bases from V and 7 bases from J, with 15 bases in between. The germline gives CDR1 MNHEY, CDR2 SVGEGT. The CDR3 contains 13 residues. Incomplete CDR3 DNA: TGTGCCAGCAGCCGCGACGGGTATCTGACC. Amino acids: CASSRDGYLT. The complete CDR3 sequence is CASSRDGYLTQYF.

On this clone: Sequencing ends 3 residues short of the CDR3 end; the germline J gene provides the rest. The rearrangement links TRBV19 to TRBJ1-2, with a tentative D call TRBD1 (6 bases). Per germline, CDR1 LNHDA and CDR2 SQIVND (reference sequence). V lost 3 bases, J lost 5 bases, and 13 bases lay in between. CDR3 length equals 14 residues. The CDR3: CASSIVQGKYGYTF. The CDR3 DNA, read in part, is TGTGCCAGTAGTATCGTACAGGGCAAATATGGC.

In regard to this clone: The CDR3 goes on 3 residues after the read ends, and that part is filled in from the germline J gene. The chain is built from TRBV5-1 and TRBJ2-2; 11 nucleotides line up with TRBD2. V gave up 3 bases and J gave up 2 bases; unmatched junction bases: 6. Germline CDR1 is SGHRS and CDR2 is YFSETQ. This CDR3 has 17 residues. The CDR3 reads CASSYSGLAANTGELFF. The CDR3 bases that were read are TGCGCCAGCAGCTATTCGGGACTAGCGGCTAACACCGGGGAG.

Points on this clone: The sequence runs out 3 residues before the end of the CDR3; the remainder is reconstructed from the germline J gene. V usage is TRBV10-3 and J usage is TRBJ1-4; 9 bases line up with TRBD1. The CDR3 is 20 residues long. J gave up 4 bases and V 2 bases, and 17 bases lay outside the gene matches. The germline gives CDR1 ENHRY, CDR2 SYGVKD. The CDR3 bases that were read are TGTGCCATCAGTGAGGGATTAACAGGGGGCGTCACAGGAGGTAATGAAAAA. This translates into CAISEGLTGGVTGGNEK. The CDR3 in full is CAISEGLTGGVTGGNEKLFF.

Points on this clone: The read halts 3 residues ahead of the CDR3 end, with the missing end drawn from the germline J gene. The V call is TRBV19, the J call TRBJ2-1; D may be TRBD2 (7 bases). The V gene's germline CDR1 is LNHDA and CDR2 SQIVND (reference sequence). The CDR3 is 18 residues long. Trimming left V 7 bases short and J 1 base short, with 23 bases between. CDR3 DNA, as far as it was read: TGTGCCAGTACGAGGTTGGGGGGGCGTGTTTCGTCCTACAATGAG. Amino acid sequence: CASTRLGGRVSSYNE. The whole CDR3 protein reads CASTRLGGRVSSYNEQFF.

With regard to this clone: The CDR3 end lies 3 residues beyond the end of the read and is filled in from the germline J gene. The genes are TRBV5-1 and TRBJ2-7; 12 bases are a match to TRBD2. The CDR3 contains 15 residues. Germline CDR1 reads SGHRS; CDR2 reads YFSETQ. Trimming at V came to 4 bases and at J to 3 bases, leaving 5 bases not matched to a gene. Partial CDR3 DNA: TGCGCCAGCAGCCTTCAGACTAGCGGGAGCTACGAG. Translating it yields CASSLQTSGSYE. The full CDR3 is CASSLQTSGSYEQYF.

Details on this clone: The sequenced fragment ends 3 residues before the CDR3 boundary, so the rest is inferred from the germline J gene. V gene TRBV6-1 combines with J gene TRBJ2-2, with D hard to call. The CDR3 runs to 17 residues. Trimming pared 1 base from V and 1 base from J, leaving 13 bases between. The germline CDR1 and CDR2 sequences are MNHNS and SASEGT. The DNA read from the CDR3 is TGTGCCAGCAGTGAAGATCTTCGGGTATTGAACACCGGGGAG. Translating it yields CASSEDLRVLNTGE. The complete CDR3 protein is CASSEDLRVLNTGELFF.

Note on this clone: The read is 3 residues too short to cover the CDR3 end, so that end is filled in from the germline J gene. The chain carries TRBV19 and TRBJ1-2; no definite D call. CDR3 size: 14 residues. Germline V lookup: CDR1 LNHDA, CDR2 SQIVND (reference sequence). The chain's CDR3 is CASSRASRYNDYTF. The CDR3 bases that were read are TGTGCCAGTAGTAGGGCTAGCAGGTACAATGAC. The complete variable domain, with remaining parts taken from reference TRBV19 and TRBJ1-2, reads DGGITQSPKYLFRKEGQNVTLSCEQNLNHDAMYWYRQDPGQGLRLIYYSQIVNDFQKGDIAEGYSVSREKKESFPLTVTSAQKNPTAFYLCASSRASRYNDYTFGSGTRLTVV.

This chain's CDR3 is CASSVGQVGTPLFF. The CDR3 DNA, read in part, is TGTGCCAGCAGTGTGGGACAGGTTGGGACACCG. V is TRBV6-1 and J is TRBJ2-2; 8 bases map to TRBD1. Read sequence stops 3 residues before the CDR3 end, and the germline J gene provides the missing end. This CDR3 comprises 14 residues. Germline CDR1 MNHNS, CDR2 SASEGT.

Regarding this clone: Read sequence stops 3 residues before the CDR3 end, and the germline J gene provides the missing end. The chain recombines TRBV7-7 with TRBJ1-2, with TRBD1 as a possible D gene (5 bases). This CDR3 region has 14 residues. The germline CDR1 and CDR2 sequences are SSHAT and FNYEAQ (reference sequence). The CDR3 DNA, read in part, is TGTGCCAGCAGCGAGACTAGCGGGGGGGAGCCC. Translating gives CASSETSGGEP. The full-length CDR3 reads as CASSETSGGEPYTF.

The CDR3 reads CASTTMGTRRNEQFF. Partial CDR3 DNA: TGTGCCAGCACCACTATGGGGACTAGGCGCAATGAG. The V gene is TRBV12-3 or TRBV12-4, the J gene TRBJ2-1, with 8 bases that match TRBD2. The CDR3 is cut off 3 residues early in the read; its end comes from the germline J gene. This CDR3 comprises 15 residues. V shed 7 bases and J 6 bases; nucleotides not matched to a gene: 11.

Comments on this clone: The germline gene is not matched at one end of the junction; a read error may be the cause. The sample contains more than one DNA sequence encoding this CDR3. CDR3 protein: CASGEGHLSGNTIYF. CDR3 DNA, as far as it was read: TGTGCCAGCGGCGAAGGACACCTCTCTGGAAACACG. The V call is TRBV6-1, the J call TRBJ1-3, with a tentative D call TRBD1 (5 bases). The CDR3 is cut off 3 residues early in the read; its end comes from the germline J gene. Germline lookup yields CDR1 MNHNS and CDR2 SASEGT. The CDR3 extends over 15 amino acids.

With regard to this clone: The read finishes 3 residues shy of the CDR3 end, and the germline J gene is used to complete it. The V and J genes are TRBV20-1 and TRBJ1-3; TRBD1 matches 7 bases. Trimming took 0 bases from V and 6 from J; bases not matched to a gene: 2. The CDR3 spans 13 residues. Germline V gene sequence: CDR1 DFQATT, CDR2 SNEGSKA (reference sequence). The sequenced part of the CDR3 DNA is TGCAGTGCTAGAGACAGGGGGGTAAACACC. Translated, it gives CSARDRGVNT. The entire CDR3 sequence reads CSARDRGVNTIYF.

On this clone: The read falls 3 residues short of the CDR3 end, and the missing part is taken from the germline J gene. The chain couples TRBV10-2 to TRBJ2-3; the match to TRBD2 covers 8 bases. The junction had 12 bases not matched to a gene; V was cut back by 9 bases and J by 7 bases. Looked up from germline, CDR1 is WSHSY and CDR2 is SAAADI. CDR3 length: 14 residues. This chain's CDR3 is CASRMAGGGNTQYF. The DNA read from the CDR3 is TGCGCCAGTAGAATGGCGGGAGGAGGTAATACG.

The CDR3 protein is CAWSPAGDAFF. CDR3 bases read: TGTGCCTGGAGCCCTGCGGGGGAC. The V gene is TRBV30, the J gene TRBJ1-1; perhaps TRBD1 as D (5 bases). The read ends 3 residues shy of where the CDR3 ends; the end is completed using the germline J gene. The CDR3 covers 11 residues. Germline V lookup: CDR1 GTSNPN, CDR2 SVGIG (reference sequence).

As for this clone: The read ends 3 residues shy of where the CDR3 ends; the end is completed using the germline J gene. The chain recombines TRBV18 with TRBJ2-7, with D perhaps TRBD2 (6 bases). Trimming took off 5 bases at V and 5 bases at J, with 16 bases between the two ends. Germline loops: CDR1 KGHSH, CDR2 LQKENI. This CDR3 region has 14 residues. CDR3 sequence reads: CASSTGSGGHEQYF. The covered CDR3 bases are TGTGCCAGCTCAACCGGGAGCGGTGGCCACGAG.

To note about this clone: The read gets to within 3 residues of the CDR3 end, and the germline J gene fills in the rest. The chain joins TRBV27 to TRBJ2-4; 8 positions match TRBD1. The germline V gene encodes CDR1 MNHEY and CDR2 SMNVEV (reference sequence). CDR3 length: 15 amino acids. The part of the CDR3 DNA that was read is TGTGCCAGCACCCTAGGACAGGGCTCCTACAATGAT. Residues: CASTLGQGSYND. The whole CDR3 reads CASTLGQGSYNDQYF.

The sequenced CDR3 bases are TGTGCCAGCAGCCTACGGGCTAGGGGAACCACAGATACG. As protein: CASSLRARGTTDT. The full CDR3 protein is CASSLRARGTTDTQYF. This chain uses TRBV7-3 with TRBJ2-3; TRBD1 is a possible D gene (5 bases). Read sequence stops 3 residues before the CDR3 end, and the germline J gene provides the missing end. CDR1 and CDR2 from the germline V gene are SGHTA and FQGTGA. Deletions cut 5 bases from V and 2 bases from J, with 17 bases between. This CDR3 has 16 residues.

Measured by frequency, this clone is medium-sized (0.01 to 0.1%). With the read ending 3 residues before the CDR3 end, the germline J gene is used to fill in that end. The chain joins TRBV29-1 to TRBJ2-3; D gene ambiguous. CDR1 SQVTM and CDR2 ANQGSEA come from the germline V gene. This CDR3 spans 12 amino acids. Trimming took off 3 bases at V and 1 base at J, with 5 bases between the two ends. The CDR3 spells CSVELGTDTQYF. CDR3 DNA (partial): TGCAGCGTTGAGTTAGGCACAGATACG.